The source of this T cell receptor beta chain is a study of shared clonotypes between healthy human individuals. Trimming removed 0 bases from V and 6 bases from J; junction bases left unmatched: 6. Germline loops: CDR1 SGDLS, CDR2 YYNGEE. The CDR3 has 16 amino acids. TCRdb's table, derived via immunoSEQ multiplex PCR, lists solely in-frame clones and lacks some. The data show more than 550,000 clones, about nine tenths seen once. CD45RO+ cells joined CCR7-negative CD45RA+ TemRA cells to form CD8 memory. The receptor was derived from a man aged 18 to 29 in good health. Some clones in this sample may be carry-over from other donors' samples. The chain links TRBV9 to TRBJ2-7; 13 bases are a match to TRBD2. Input material: memory CD8+ T cells from PBMCs. Noted subset: CD45RO+ cells pooled with CCR7-negative TemRA cells. The CDR3 reads CASSVAWTSGRSEQYF. DNA for the CDR3: TGTGCCAGCAGCGTAGCTTGGACTAGCGGGAGAAGCGAGCAGTACTTC. The full variable domain, in which reference TRBV9 and TRBJ2-7 provide the parts outside the CDR3, is DSGVTQTPKHLITATGQRVTLRCSPRSGDLSVYWYQQSLDQGLQFLIQYYNGEERAKGNILERFSAQQFPDLHSELNLSSLELGDSALYFCASSVAWTSGRSEQYFGPGTRLTVT.